Each of the 25 T cell receptor beta chains below was sequenced from the same sample in a study of T cell responses to AZD1222 COVID-19 vaccine (dated by TCRdb to the early 2020s). Read against the paper, the sample's time point label means: baseline before first vaccination. Library method: the immunoSEQ multiplex PCR assay. TCRdb stores this immuneACCESS table with in-frame sequences only. Part of the clones is absent; in the studies checked, under half of the shortfall reflects unresolved V genes, and no reason is known for the rest. The sample yields some 120,000 clones; 90% to 95% were counted once. The ten largest make up approximately 3.1% of the sample. Material: peripheral blood, obtained on day 0 of AZD1222 vaccination. These receptors originate from an adult in good health.

The chain is built from TRBV11-2 and TRBJ1-4; D is unresolved. The germline V gene has CDR1 SGHAT and CDR2 FQNNGV. The CDR3 runs 13 residues. V gave up 0 bases and J gave up 7 bases, with 6 bases separating them. The CDR3 bases are TGTGCCAGCAGCTTAGAGAGGAGTGAAAAACTGTTTTTT. This sequence encodes CASSLERSEKLFF.

V usage is TRBV7-5 and J usage is TRBJ2-7; the table's D gene call, TRBD2, was not cross checked with the DNA. TRBV7-5 counts as a pseudogene. This CDR3 contains 16 residues. CDR3 amino acids: CVRSLGDSGTTYEQYF. DNA of the CDR3: TGTGTCAGAAGCTTAGGGGATAGCGGGACTACCTACGAGCAGTACTTC.

The chain uses TRBV2 and TRBJ2-2; D might be TRBD1 or TRBD2, each matching 5 bases. This CDR3 comprises 15 residues. V was pared by 2 bases and J by 6 bases, with 13 bases between. CDR1 is SNHLY and CDR2 is FYNNEI in the germline V gene. As DNA, the CDR3 is TGTGCCAGCAGTGAAATAGCCCTGGGGGCCGGGGAGCTGTTTTTT. It translates to CASSEIALGAGELFF.

The chain joins TRBV18 to TRBJ2-7, with 8 bases aligning to TRBD2. Germline loops: CDR1 KGHSH, CDR2 LQKENI. The CDR3 loop spans 16 amino acids. V trimming: 5 bases; J trimming: 4 bases; junction bases outside the gene matches: 13. For the CDR3, the DNA is TGTGCCAGCTCAACCTCCGAAGGACTAGCATGGTACGAGCAGTACTTC. This codes for CASSTSEGLAWYEQYF.

This rearrangement joins TRBV7-9 to TRBJ1-3; 9 bases are a match to TRBD1. V was pared by 2 bases and J by 0 bases, with 5 bases of the junction left unmatched. Germline V CDR1 and CDR2: SEHNR, FQNEAQ (reference sequence). This CDR3 is 17 amino acids long. The CDR3 reads CASSLRGDRASGNTIYF. The DNA for the CDR3 is TGTGCCAGCAGCTTAAGAGGGGACAGGGCCTCTGGAAACACCATATATTTT. The complete variable domain, with remaining parts taken from reference TRBV7-9 and TRBJ1-3, reads DTGVSQNPRHKITKRGQNVTFRCDPISEHNRLYWYRQTLGQGPEFLTYFQNEAQLEKSRLLSDRFSAERPKGSFSTLEIQRTEQGDSAMYLCASSLRGDRASGNTIYFGEGSWLTVV.

This sequence joins TRBV28 and TRBJ1-5, with unresolved D. This CDR3 comprises 14 residues. The V and J ends lost 2 bases and 4 bases respectively, with 9 bases between them. The germline V gene has CDR1 MDHEN and CDR2 SYDVKM. For the CDR3, the DNA is TGTGCCAGCAGTTTAGGAGGGCGGAATCAGCCCCAGCATTTT. Translation: CASSLGGRNQPQHF. Full variable domain (remainder filled in from reference TRBV28 and TRBJ1-5): DVKVTQSSRYLVKRTGEKVFLECVQDMDHENMFWYRQDPGLGLRLIYFSYDVKMKEKGDIPEGYSVSREKKERFSLILESASTNQTSMYLCASSLGGRNQPQHFGDGTRLSIL.

This rearrangement joins TRBV3-1 (or the pseudogene TRBV3-2) to TRBJ1-2, with D unresolved. The ends were cut back, 4 bases at V and 3 bases at J, with 9 bases in the middle. The CDR3 runs to 13 residues. Germline-derived CDR1 and CDR2 are LGHDT and YNNKEL (reference sequence). The CDR3 sequence is CASSRRVDYGYTF. CDR3 bases: TGTGCCAGCAGCCGAAGAGTGGACTATGGCTACACCTTC.

The chain couples TRBV3-1 (or the pseudogene TRBV3-2) to TRBJ2-3; D ambiguous. CDR1 is LGHDT and CDR2 is YNNKEL in the germline V gene (reference sequence). The CDR3 runs to 16 residues. V was trimmed by 4 bases and J by 2 bases, leaving 16 bases between them. CDR3 DNA sequence: TGTGCCAGCAGCCCCCGTCCGCAGGTAAACACAGATACGCAGTATTTT. It translates to CASSPRPQVNTDTQYF.

The rearrangement joins TRBV7-2 to TRBJ2-7; a weak D match, TRBD1 (6 bases). With 5 bases removed from V and 7 bases from J, the gap between germline ends came to 15 bases. CDR1 SGHTA and CDR2 FQGNSA come from the germline V gene. The CDR3 spans 13 residues. The CDR3 protein is CASSGTGSYEQYF. The CDR3 DNA is TGTGCCAGCAGCGGTACAGGGAGTTATGAGCAGTACTTC. The full variable domain, in which reference TRBV7-2 and TRBJ2-7 provide the parts outside the CDR3, is GAGVSQSPSNKVTEKGKDVELRCDPISGHTALYWYRQSLGQGLEFLIYFQGNSAPDKSGLPSDRFSAERTGGSVSTLTIQRTQQEDSAVYLCASSGTGSYEQYFGPGTRLTVT.

V and J are TRBV15 and TRBJ1-3, with D possibly being TRBD1 (5 bases). This CDR3 spans 14 amino acids. Germline V gene data show CDR1 as LNHNV and CDR2 as YYDKDF (reference sequence). The V end was cut by 5 bases, the J end by 0 bases, with 8 bases between. In DNA form, the CDR3 reads TGTGCCACCAGCGGGGCCTTCTCTGGAAACACCATATATTTT. Its translation is CATSGAFSGNTIYF.

The chain has TRBV9 and TRBJ2-7; either TRBD1 or TRBD2 may fit D (6 bases each). The CDR3 runs to 13 residues. Trimming cost V 0 bases and J 7 bases, with 11 bases left between them. Germline CDR1 is SGDLS and CDR2 is YYNGEE. The DNA of the CDR3 is TGTGCCAGCAGCGTAGAGGGGGGCAGGGAGCAGTACTTC. Encoded protein: CASSVEGGREQYF.

This clone has at least ten counts. J is TRBJ1-1 and V is TRBV19; no clear D gene. Trimming pared 7 bases from V and 4 bases from J, leaving 13 bases between. CDR3 length: 13 residues. Per germline, CDR1 LNHDA and CDR2 SQIVND (reference sequence). The CDR3 sequence: CASTHREATEAFF. In DNA form, the CDR3 reads TGTGCCAGTACCCACCGGGAGGCCACTGAAGCTTTCTTT.

In its sample, this clone was seen a few times. This chain uses TRBV5-8 with TRBJ2-2, with unresolved D. Germline loops: CDR1 SGHTS, CDR2 YDEGEE. Trimming removed 3 bases at V and 6 bases at J, with 15 bases between. The CDR3 totals 15 residues. CDR3 bases: TGTGCCAGCAGCTGGAATCCTGACCCCGCCGGGGAGCTGTTTTTT. Protein sequence: CASSWNPDPAGELFF. Complete variable domain (other parts from reference TRBV5-8 and TRBJ2-2): EAGVTQSPTHLIKTRGQQATLRCSPISGHTSVYWYQQALGLGLQFLLWYDEGEERNRGNFPPRFSGRQFPNYSSELNVNALELEDSALYLCASSWNPDPAGELFFGEGSRLTVL.

The gene calls are TRBV19 and TRBJ1-5; D not certain. Germline V gene data show CDR1 as LNHDA and CDR2 as SQIVND (reference sequence). The CDR3 has 14 amino acids. V was pared by 2 bases and J by 2 bases, with 7 bases between. The DNA for the CDR3 is TGTGCCAGTAGTATAATAGTGGGCAATCAGCCCCAGCATTTT. This encodes CASSIIVGNQPQHF. The entire variable domain, with the rest obtained from reference TRBV19 and TRBJ1-5, is as follows: DGGITQSPKYLFRKEGQNVTLSCEQNLNHDAMYWYRQDPGQGLRLIYYSQIVNDFQKGDIAEGYSVSREKKESFPLTVTSAQKNPTAFYLCASSIIVGNQPQHFGDGTRLSIL.

The chain joins TRBV11-2 to TRBJ2-7; D might be TRBD1 or TRBD2, each matching 6 bases. Germline CDR1 SGHAT, CDR2 FQNNGV. V lost 5 bases to trimming and J lost 4 bases, with 18 bases between them. The CDR3 spans 15 residues. CDR3 nucleotide sequence: TGTGCCAGCAGCAACCTCCGGGGGCGCTTTTACGAGCAGTACTTC. Protein: CASSNLRGRFYEQYF.

The chain uses TRBV7-2 and TRBJ1-1; D not certain. This CDR3 has 10 residues. Germline V CDR1 and CDR2: SGHTA, FQGNSA. The CDR3 DNA sequence: TGTGCGGGGTTGAACACTGAAGCTTTCTTT. Its protein is CAGLNTEAFF.

The genes are TRBV19 and TRBJ2-1; 9 positions match TRBD1. Germline CDR1 LNHDA, CDR2 SQIVND (reference sequence). This CDR3 comprises 14 residues. Losses at the gene ends were 7 bases for V and 6 bases for J; bases not matched to a gene: 7. CDR3 amino acids: CASNNRGHLNEQFF. The DNA for the CDR3 is TGTGCCAGTAATAACAGGGGGCACCTCAATGAGCAGTTCTTC. The complete variable domain, with remaining parts taken from reference TRBV19 and TRBJ2-1, reads DGGITQSPKYLFRKEGQNVTLSCEQNLNHDAMYWYRQDPGQGLRLIYYSQIVNDFQKGDIAEGYSVSREKKESFPLTVTSAQKNPTAFYLCASNNRGHLNEQFFGPGTRLTVL.

The rearrangement uses TRBV19 and TRBJ1-2; tentatively, D is TRBD1 (5 bases). CDR3 length: 12 amino acids. V lost 5 bases and J lost 7, with 11 bases in between. In germline, CDR1 is LNHDA, CDR2 SQIVND (reference sequence). CDR3 sequence: CASSARAGGYTF. The DNA of the CDR3 is TGTGCCAGTAGTGCCAGGGCTGGTGGCTACACCTTC.

The J gene is TRBJ1-5, the V gene TRBV11-2; D remains ambiguous. The germline CDR1 and CDR2 sequences are SGHAT and FQNNGV. CDR3 length: 13 amino acids. The V end was cut by 5 bases, the J end by 6 bases, with 11 bases between. The CDR3 sequence is CASSQWIGQPQHF. The DNA of the CDR3 is TGTGCCAGCAGCCAGTGGATAGGTCAGCCCCAGCATTTT.

The chain joins TRBV18 to TRBJ1-2, with D possibly TRBD1 on 5 matching bases. V was shortened by 6 bases and J by 2 bases, with 19 bases between the two germline ends. CDR1 and CDR2 (germline): KGHSH, LQKENI. The CDR3 has 16 residues. The CDR3 DNA is TGTGCCAGCTCGCATGCTACCGGGGCCGTCAACTATGGCTACACCTTC. Translation gives CASSHATGAVNYGYTF.

The V call is TRBV6-5, the J call TRBJ1-2, with 10 bases that match TRBD1. V lost 1 base, J lost 14 bases, and 7 bases stayed unmatched. Germline CDR1 and CDR2: MNHEY and SVGAGI. This CDR3 is built from 13 residues. CDR3 loop: CASSYLRQGAGTF. In nucleotides, the CDR3 is TGTGCCAGCAGTTACTTAAGACAGGGGGCGGGTACCTTC.

The rearrangement uses TRBV6-5 and TRBJ1-3, with D tentatively TRBD1 (5 bases). Per the germline V gene, CDR1 is MNHEY and CDR2 is SVGAGI. Trimming removed 6 bases from V and 2 bases from J, with 14 bases in between. This CDR3 is built from 15 residues. The CDR3 here is CASSRGGQAGNTIYF. CDR3 nucleotides: TGTGCCAGCAGCCGGGGTGGACAAGCTGGAAACACCATATATTTT.

Details on this clone: Other DNA sequences of this sample code for an identical CDR3. The genes are TRBV27 and TRBJ1-2; D may be TRBD1 (6 bases). The V gene lost 5 bases and the J gene lost 2 bases, with 9 bases spanning the gap. There are 13 residues in the CDR3. Germline-derived CDR1 and CDR2 are MNHEY and SMNVEV (reference sequence). CDR3 loop: CASSLQGNYGYTF. The CDR3 DNA follows: TGTGCCAGCAGTCTCCAGGGGAACTATGGCTACACCTTC.

This clone was observed once. CDR3 region: CASSPDGLYEQYF. DNA for the CDR3: TGTGCCAGCTCACCAGACGGTTTATACGAGCAGTACTTC. V usage is TRBV18 and J usage is TRBJ2-7, with D uncertain. The germline V gene encodes CDR1 KGHSH and CDR2 LQKENI. V was trimmed by 2 bases and J by 4 bases, leaving 9 bases between them. The CDR3 contains 13 residues.

The genes are TRBV28 and TRBJ2-5, with D uncertain. V was clipped by 6 bases and J by 2 bases, with 16 bases between them. This CDR3 region has 15 residues. Germline V gene lookup returns CDR1 MDHEN and CDR2 SYDVKM. CDR3 residues: CASRPPTDSQETQYF. The CDR3 bases are TGTGCCAGCAGACCCCCTACAGATTCTCAAGAGACCCAGTACTTC.